The 3 T cell receptor beta chains in this list originate from one sample, sequenced in a study of cytomegalovirus exposure and HLA in healthy donors. Assay: immunoSEQ multiplex PCR; the TCRdb copy retains only in-frame clones and omits some. Of 150,000 to 200,000 clones detected, about 85% appear once; the ten largest clones hold roughly 15%. Sequencing input: PBMCs. The receptors derive from a man aged 18 to 30 in good health and CMV-seropositive.

This clone was picked up many times. The genes are TRBV11-2 and TRBJ1-1, with unresolved D. Germline V gene sequence: CDR1 SGHAT, CDR2 FQNNGV. CDR3 length: 13 residues. Between the trimmed V and J ends, which lost 3 bases and 1 base, there was a span of 6 bases. In DNA, the CDR3 is TGTGCCAGCAGCTTCCAAGCGAACACTGAAGCTTTCTTT. Protein product: CASSFQANTEAFF.

A single count supports this clone. V usage is TRBV29-1 and J usage is TRBJ2-7; the D is unclear. The length of the CDR3 is 12 residues. V was cut by 7 bases and J by 2 bases, with 12 bases left in between. Germline lookup yields CDR1 SQVTM and CDR2 ANQGSEA. CDR3 nucleotide sequence: TGCAGCGCGTACCGAGAAGCCTACGAGCAGTACTTC. This gives the protein CSAYREAYEQYF.

This chain connects TRBV5-6 to TRBJ2-4; tentative D call: TRBD1 (6 bases). CDR1 and CDR2 (germline): SGHDT, YYEEEE. V shed 2 bases and J shed 5 bases, with 11 bases lying between them. The length of the CDR3 is 14 residues. The CDR3 is CASSFSGAQNIQYF. The DNA for the CDR3 is TGTGCCAGCAGCTTTTCAGGGGCCCAAAACATTCAGTACTTC.